This TCR beta chain was sequenced in a study of blood T cell repertoires in COVID-19. Overall study context: Material from acute and convalescent COVID-19 was sourced from the United States, Italy and Spain. Sample material is recorded as cDNA or gDNA derived from T cells, B-cell-depleted T cells, or PBMCs.

TCRdb's copy holds only in-frame clones and misses some; the assay was immunoSEQ multiplex PCR. Seen here are a few hundred thousand clones, around four fifths observed once, and the top ten hold about 1.2%. Sequenced sample: peripheral blood. The sequence came from a woman aged 45-65 years with acute or convalescent COVID-19.

Written as DNA, the CDR3 is TGTGCCAGCAGTAATACAGTAGGTGACACTGAAGCTTTCTTT. This translates into CASSNTVGDTEAFF. This chain uses TRBV6-6 with TRBJ1-1; no clear D. V dropped 5 bases and J dropped 3 bases, with 13 bases sitting between them. The CDR3 length is 14 residues. Germline loops: CDR1 MNHNY, CDR2 SVGAGI (reference sequence).